These 4 T cell receptor beta chains were all obtained from the same sample, sequenced in a study of blood T cell repertoires in COVID-19. Data came from immunoSEQ multiplex PCR; TCRdb stores just in-frame clones and leaves some out. The data contain fewer than 500,000 clones, approximately 86% of them singletons. The sample comprised PBMCs or T cells enriched from blood (not recorded which). These receptors were taken from a woman aged 18-30 years who had recovered from COVID-19.

V gene TRBV28 combines with J gene TRBJ1-1, with TRBD1 matching over 8 bases. Germline V gives CDR1 MDHEN, CDR2 SYDVKM. The CDR3 length is 12 residues. J lost 9 bases, V lost 7 bases, and 7 bases had no gene match. For the CDR3, the DNA is TGTGCCAGCAAACTCGGACAGGGTAAAGCTTTCTTT. This encodes CASKLGQGKAFF.

V gene TRBV3-1 (or the pseudogene TRBV3-2) combines with J gene TRBJ2-7; D gene ambiguous. Germline lookup yields CDR1 LGHDT and CDR2 YNNKEL (reference sequence). Trimming left V 1 base short and J 6 bases short, with 7 bases between. This CDR3 region has 12 residues. DNA for the CDR3: TGTGCCAGCAGCCAAGGGGCTGGCGAGCAGTACTTC. Translating it yields CASSQGAGEQYF.

DNA for the CDR3: TGTGCCAGCAGCTTAGGGGCAGGGCAAAACATTCAGTACTTC. Translated: CASSLGAGQNIQYF. The V and J genes are TRBV7-6 and TRBJ2-4; D might be TRBD1 (5 bases). V lost 1 base, J lost 5 bases, and 9 bases lay in between. Germline loops: CDR1 SGHVS, CDR2 FNYEAQ. CDR3 length: 14 amino acids. The full variable domain, with the rest looked up from reference TRBV7-6 and TRBJ2-4, is GAGVSQSPRYKVTKRGQDVALRCDPISGHVSLYWYRQALGQGPEFLTYFNYEAQQDKSGLPNDRFSAERPEGSISTLTIQRTEQRDSAMYRCASSLGAGQNIQYFGAGTRLSVL.

The chain links TRBV6-5 to TRBJ1-4; a possible D gene is TRBD1 (6 bases). In germline, CDR1 is MNHEY, CDR2 SVGAGI. V lost 4 bases and J lost 3, with 12 bases in between. The CDR3 is made up of 15 amino acids. This chain's CDR3 is CASSSVGGPNEKLFF. The CDR3 region has the DNA TGTGCCAGCAGTTCAGTAGGGGGACCTAATGAAAAACTGTTTTTT.